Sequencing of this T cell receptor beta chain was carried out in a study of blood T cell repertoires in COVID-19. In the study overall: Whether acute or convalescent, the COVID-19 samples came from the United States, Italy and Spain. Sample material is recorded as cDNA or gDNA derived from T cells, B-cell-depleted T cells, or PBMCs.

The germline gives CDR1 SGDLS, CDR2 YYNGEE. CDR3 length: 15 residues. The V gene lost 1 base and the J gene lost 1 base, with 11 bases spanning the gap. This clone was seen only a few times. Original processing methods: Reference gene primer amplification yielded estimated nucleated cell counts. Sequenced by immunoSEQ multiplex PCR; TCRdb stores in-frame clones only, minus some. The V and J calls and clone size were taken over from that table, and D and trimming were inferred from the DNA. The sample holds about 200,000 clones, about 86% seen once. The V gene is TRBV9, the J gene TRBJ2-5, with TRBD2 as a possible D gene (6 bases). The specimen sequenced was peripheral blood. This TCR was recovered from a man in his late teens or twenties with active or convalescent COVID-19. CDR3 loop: CASSVSGRPQETQYF. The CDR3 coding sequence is TGTGCCAGCAGCGTAAGTGGGAGGCCCCAAGAGACCCAGTACTTC.